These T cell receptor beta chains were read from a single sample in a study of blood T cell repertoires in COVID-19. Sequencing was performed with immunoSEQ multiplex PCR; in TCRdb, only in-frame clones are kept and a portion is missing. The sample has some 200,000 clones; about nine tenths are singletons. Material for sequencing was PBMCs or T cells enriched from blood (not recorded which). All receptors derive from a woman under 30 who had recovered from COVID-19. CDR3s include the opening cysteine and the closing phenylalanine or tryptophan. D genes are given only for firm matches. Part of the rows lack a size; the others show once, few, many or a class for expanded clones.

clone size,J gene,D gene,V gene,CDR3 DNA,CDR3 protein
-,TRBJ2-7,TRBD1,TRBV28,TGTGCCAGCAAGGTATGGACAGGCTCCTACGAGCAGTACTTC,CASKVWTGSYEQYF
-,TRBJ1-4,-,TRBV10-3,TGTGCCATCAGTGAGTCGGGAGGGAATGAAAAACTGTTTTTT,CAISESGGNEKLFF
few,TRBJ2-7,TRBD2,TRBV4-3,TGCGCCAGCAGCCAAGATCTAGCGGGAGCGTACGAGCAGTACTTC,CASSQDLAGAYEQYF
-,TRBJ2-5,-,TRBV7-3,TGTGCCAGCAGCCCCGGGACGAAGGAGGGAGAGACCCAGTACTTC,CASSPGTKEGETQYF
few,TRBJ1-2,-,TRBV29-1,TGCAGCGTTCGAGGGATCTATGGCTACACCTTC,CSVRGIYGYTF
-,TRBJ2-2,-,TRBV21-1,TGTGCCAGCAAAATCCGGGACAGGGTGGCCGGGGAGCTGTTTTTT,CASKIRDRVAGELFF
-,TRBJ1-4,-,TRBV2,TGTGCCAGCAGTGAAAAGGTGGCAGGTCTCTTTGTTGAAAAACTGTTTTTT,CASSEKVAGLFVEKLFF
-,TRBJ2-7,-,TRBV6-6,TGTGCCAGCAGCAGCCTAGATTACTCCTACGAGCAGTACTTC,CASSSLDYSYEQYF
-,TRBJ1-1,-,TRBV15,TGTGCCACCAGCAGAGATCGTCCGAGGAACACTGAAGCTTTCTTT,CATSRDRPRNTEAFF
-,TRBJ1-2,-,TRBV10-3,TGTGCCTCCTCGCCCAGCGGGGGTCTCTATGGCTACACCTTC,CASSPSGGLYGYTF
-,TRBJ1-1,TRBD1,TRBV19,TGTGCCAGTAGGCCCCGACAGGGTTCGGACACTGAAGCTTTCTTT,CASRPRQGSDTEAFF
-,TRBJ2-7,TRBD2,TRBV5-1,TGCGCCAGCAGCTTGGTCCATGGCGGGAGCTCCTACGAGCAGTACTTC,CASSLVHGGSSYEQYF
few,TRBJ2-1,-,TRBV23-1,TGCGCCAGCAGTCAATCGGTAGGACTAAGGAATGAGCAGTTCTTC,CASSQSVGLRNEQFF
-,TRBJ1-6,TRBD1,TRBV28,TGTGCCAGCAGTCCTCACAGGGGCCCGGGATTTTTACCCCTCCACTTT,CASSPHRGPGFLPLHF
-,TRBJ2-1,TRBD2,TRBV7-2,TGTGCCAGCAGCCCACCCCCAGGGACTAGCGGGAGGTCCTACAATGAGCAGTTCTTC,CASSPPPGTSGRSYNEQFF
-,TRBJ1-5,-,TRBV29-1,TGCAGCGTTGCAGGGCCGAGCAATCAGCCCCAGCATTTT,CSVAGPSNQPQHF
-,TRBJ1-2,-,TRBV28,TGTGCCAGCAGCTTAACAGGTGGGCCAAACTATGGCTACACCTTC,CASSLTGGPNYGYTF
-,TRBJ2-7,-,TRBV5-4,TGTGCCAGCAGCGGCCGGCGGGGGCACGAGCAGTACTTC,CASSGRRGHEQYF
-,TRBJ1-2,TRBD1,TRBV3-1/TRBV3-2,TGTGCCAGCAGCCAAAGGGGGCAGGACTATGGCTACACCTTC,CASSQRGQDYGYTF
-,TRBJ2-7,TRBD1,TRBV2,TGTGCCAGCAGTCCCCGGACAGGGAACTACGAGCAGTACTTC,CASSPRTGNYEQYF
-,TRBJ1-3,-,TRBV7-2,TGTGCCAGCAGCTTAGATGGCGGTTCTGGAAACACCATATATTTT,CASSLDGGSGNTIYF
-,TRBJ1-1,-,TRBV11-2,TGTGCCAGCAGTTTTGACCGACGGGGGGGTACTGAAGCTTTCTTT,CASSFDRRGGTEAFF
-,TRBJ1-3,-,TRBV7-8,TGTGCCAGCAGCCCCGCGTTGGTTTCCACTGGAAACACCATATATTTT,CASSPALVSTGNTIYF
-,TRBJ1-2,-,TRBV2,TGTGCCAGCAGTGATGGGGGCGTCTATGGCTACACCTTC,CASSDGGVYGYTF
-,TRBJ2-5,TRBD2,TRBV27,TGTGCCAGCAGTTCCTTAGCGGGAGGGCCAGGGGAGACCCAGTACTTC,CASSSLAGGPGETQYF
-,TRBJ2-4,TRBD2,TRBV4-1,TGCGCCAGCAGCCAAGCCACGGGAGGTCCCCGGGCAGACATTCAGTACTTC,CASSQATGGPRADIQYF
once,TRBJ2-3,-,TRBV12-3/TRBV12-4,TGTGCCAGCAGTCTTAGCACAGATACGCAGTATTTT,CASSLSTDTQYF
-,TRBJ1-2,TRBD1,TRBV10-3,TGTGCCATCACGCCAGGGACAGGGGCCTCGGTCGGCTACACCTTC,CAITPGTGASVGYTF
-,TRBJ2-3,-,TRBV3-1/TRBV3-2,TGTGCCAGCAGCCATCGGGCAGATACGCAGTATTTT,CASSHRADTQYF
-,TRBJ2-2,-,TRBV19,TGTGCCAGTAGTATAAGGCGGGACACCGGGGAGCTGTTTTTT,CASSIRRDTGELFF
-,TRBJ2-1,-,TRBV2,TGTGCCAGCCATAGGAATACGGGGAGCTCCTACAATGAGCAGTTCTTC,CASHRNTGSSYNEQFF
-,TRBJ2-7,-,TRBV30,TGTGCCTGGACTAATCAAGAAAGGGGCGAGCAGTACTTC,CAWTNQERGEQYF
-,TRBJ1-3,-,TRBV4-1,TGCGCCAGCAGCCAAGAACCTACTCAAGTCAGAAACACCATATATTTT,CASSQEPTQVRNTIYF
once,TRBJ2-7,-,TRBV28,TGTGCCAGCATTCAGGGTGTAACCTACGAGCAGTACTTC,CASIQGVTYEQYF
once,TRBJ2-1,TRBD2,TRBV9,TGTGCCAGCAGCTTTCGGGGGACTAGCGGGAGGAGCTCCTACAATGAGCAGTTCTTC,CASSFRGTSGRSSYNEQFF
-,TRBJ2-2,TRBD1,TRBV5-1,TGCGCCAGCAGGACAGGGGGCCCGAACACCGGGGAGCTGTTTTTT,CASRTGGPNTGELFF
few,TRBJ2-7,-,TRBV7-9,TGTGCCGGACAAGGACCGCGGCCGGACGAGCAGTACTTC,CAGQGPRPDEQYF
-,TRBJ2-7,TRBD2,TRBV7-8,TGTGCCAGCAGCCGGGGGGGGGCCTGGCGGAGCTCCCCCTCCTACGAGCAGTACTTC,CASSRGGAWRSSPSYEQYF
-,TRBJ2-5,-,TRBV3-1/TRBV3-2,TGTGCCAGCACACCCAGGGGTTTGGGGGAGACCCAGTACTTC,CASTPRGLGETQYF
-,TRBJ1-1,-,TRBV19,TGTGCCAGTAGCGCCGAGTCGTATAACACTGAAGCTTTCTTT,CASSAESYNTEAFF
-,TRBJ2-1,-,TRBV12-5,TGTGCTAGTGGTTTAATGGGGGCCGCAACCCACAATGAGCAGTTCTTC,CASGLMGAATHNEQFF
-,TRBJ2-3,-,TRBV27,TGTGCCAGCAGCTGGACTAACGCGGATACGCAGTATTTT,CASSWTNADTQYF
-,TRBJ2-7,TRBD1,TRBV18,TGTGCCAGCTCACCAGTCGGGACAGGGGCCTACGAGCAGTACTTC,CASSPVGTGAYEQYF
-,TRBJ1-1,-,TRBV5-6,TGTGCCAGCAGCTTCCTCGCGGGGACTGAAGCTTTCTTT,CASSFLAGTEAFF
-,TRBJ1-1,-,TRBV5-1,TGCGCCAGCCGTCGGGACACTGAAGCTTTCTTT,CASRRDTEAFF
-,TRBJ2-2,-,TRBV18,TGTGCCAGCTCACCTGAAAGTGTGGGCGGGACGTACACCGGGGAGCTGTTTTTT,CASSPESVGGTYTGELFF
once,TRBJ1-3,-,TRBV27,TGTGCCAGCACCCCGGGACACGTAAACACCATATATTTT,CASTPGHVNTIYF
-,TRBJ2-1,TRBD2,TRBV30,TGTGCCTGGAGAGGCTACGGCGGGCTAGCGGGAGTACGTAATGAGCAGTTCTTC,CAWRGYGGLAGVRNEQFF
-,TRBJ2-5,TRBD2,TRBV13,TGTGCCAGCAGCCAACGCGGGGGAGAGACCCAGTACTTC,CASSQRGGETQYF
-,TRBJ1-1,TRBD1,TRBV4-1,TGCGCCAGCAGCCAAGTCGGCGGACAGGGCTCCTTGACTGAAGCTTTCTTT,CASSQVGGQGSLTEAFF
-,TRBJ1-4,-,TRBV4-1,TGCGCCAGCAGCCAAGAAAGGGGAACGGAAAAACTGTTTTTT,CASSQERGTEKLFF
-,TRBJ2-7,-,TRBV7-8,TGTGCCAGCAGCTTATCCGCGTATTACTCCTACGAGCAGTACTTC,CASSLSAYYSYEQYF
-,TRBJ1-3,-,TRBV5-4,TGTGCCAGCAGCCCCGGGGGGGCGCGCTCTGGAAACACCATATATTTT,CASSPGGARSGNTIYF
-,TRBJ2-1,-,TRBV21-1,TGTGCCAGCATCTCGACAGGGGGCCCCTACAATGAGCAGTTCTTC,CASISTGGPYNEQFF
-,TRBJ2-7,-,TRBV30,TGTGCCTGGAGTGTAAGTAGACTAGGTCTCTACGAGCAGTACTTC,CAWSVSRLGLYEQYF